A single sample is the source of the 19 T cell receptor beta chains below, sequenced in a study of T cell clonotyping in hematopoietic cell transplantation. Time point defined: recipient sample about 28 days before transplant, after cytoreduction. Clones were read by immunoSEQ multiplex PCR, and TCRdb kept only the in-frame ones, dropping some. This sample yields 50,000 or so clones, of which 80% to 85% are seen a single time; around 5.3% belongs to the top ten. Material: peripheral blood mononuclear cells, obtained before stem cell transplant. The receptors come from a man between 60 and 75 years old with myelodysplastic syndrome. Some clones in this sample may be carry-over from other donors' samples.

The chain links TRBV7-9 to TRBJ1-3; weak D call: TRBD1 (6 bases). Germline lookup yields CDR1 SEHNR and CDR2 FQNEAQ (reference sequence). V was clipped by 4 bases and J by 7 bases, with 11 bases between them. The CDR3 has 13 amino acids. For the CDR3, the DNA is TGTGCCAGCAGCTGGGGGGCAAGTAACACCATATATTTT. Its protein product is CASSWGASNTIYF.

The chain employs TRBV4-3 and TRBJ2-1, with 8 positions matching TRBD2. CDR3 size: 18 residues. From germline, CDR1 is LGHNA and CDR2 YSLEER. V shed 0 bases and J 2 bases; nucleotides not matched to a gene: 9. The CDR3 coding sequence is TGCGCCAGCAGCCAAGATCGAGTAGCGGGGCGGCCCTACAATGAGCAGTTCTTC. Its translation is CASSQDRVAGRPYNEQFF.

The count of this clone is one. The CDR3 DNA follows: TGCGCCAGCAGCCAATCAGGGGCGCTTGGAAACACCATATATTTT. Its translation: CASSQSGALGNTIYF. J is TRBJ1-3 and V is TRBV4-3, with a possible D match to TRBD1 (6 bases). V dropped 2 bases and J dropped 3 bases, with 11 bases sitting between them. Germline loops: CDR1 LGHNA, CDR2 YSLEER. The CDR3 loop spans 15 amino acids.

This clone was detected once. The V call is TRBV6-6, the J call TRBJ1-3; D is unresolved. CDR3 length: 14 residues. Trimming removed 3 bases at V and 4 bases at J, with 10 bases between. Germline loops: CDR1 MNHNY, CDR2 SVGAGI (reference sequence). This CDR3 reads CASSYRQAGNTIYF. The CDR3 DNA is TGTGCCAGCAGTTATCGACAAGCAGGAAACACCATATATTTT.

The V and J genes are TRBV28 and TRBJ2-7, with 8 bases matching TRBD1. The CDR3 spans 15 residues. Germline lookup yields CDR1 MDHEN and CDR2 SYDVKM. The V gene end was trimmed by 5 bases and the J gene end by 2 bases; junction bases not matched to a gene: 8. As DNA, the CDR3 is TGTGCCAGCAGTCCCGTAGACAGGGGCCCCTACGAGCAGTACTTC. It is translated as CASSPVDRGPYEQYF.

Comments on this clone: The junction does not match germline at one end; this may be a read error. The CDR3 reads CASRLAGGSYNEQFF. The CDR3 DNA sequence: TGCGCCAGCAGGTTGGCGGGGGGATCCTACAATGAGCAGTTCTTC. V is TRBV5-1 and J is TRBJ2-1; 8 bases align to TRBD2. This CDR3 contains 15 residues. Per the germline V gene, CDR1 is SGHRS and CDR2 is YFSETQ.

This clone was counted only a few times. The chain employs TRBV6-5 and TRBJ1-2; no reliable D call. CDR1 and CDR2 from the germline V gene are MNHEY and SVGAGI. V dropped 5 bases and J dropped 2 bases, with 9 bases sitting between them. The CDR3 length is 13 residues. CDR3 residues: CASSLQQNYGYTF. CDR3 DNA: TGTGCCAGCAGTCTACAGCAGAACTATGGCTACACCTTC.

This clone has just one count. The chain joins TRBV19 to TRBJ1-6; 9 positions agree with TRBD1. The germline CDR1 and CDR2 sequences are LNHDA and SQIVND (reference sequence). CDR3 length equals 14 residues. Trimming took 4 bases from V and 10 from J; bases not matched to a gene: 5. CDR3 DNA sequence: TGTGCCAGTAGTACCGGGACAGGGCACTCACCCCTCCACTTT. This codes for CASSTGTGHSPLHF.

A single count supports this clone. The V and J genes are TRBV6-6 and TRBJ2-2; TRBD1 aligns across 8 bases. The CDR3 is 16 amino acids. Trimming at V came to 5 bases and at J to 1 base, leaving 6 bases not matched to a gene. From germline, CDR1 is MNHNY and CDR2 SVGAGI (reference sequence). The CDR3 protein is CASSLPGTGNTGELFF. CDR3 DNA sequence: TGTGCCAGCAGTCTTCCCGGGACAGGGAACACCGGGGAGCTGTTTTTT.

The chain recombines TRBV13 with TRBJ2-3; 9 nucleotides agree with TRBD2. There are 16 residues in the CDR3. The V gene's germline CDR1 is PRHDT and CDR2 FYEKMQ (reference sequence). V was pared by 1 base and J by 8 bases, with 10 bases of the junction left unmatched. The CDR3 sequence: CASSLVGGGGGGTQYF. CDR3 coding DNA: TGTGCCAGCAGCTTAGTAGGAGGCGGGGGGGGCGGTACGCAGTATTTT.

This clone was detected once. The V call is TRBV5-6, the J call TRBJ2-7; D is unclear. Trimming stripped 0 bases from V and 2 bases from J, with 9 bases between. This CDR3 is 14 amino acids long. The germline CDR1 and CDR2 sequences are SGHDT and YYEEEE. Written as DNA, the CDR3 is TGTGCCAGCAGCTTGGTAACAGTAGCCTACGAGCAGTACTTC. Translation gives CASSLVTVAYEQYF.

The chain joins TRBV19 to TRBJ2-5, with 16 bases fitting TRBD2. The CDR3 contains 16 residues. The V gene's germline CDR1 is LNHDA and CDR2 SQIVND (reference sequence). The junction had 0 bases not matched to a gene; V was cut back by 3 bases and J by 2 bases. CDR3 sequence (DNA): TGTGCCAGTAGTATGGGACTAGCGGGGGGGCAAGAGACCCAGTACTTC. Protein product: CASSMGLAGGQETQYF.

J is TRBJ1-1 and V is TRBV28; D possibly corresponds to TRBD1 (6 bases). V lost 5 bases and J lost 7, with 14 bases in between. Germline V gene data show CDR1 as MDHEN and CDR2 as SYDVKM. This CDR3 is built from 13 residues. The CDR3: CASSPPRGNEAFF. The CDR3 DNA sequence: TGTGCCAGCAGTCCCCCTAGGGGGAATGAAGCTTTCTTT. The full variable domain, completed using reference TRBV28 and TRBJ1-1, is DVKVTQSSRYLVKRTGEKVFLECVQDMDHENMFWYRQDPGLGLRLIYFSYDVKMKEKGDIPEGYSVSREKKERFSLILESASTNQTSMYLCASSPPRGNEAFFGQGTRLTVV.

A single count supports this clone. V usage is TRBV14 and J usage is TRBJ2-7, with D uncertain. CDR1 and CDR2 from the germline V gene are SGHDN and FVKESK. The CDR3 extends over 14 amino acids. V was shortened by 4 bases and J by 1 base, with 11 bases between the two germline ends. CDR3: CASSLEVGSYEQYF. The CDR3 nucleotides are TGTGCCAGCAGCCTAGAGGTGGGGTCCTACGAGCAGTACTTC.

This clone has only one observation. CDR3 loop: CASKAVTYEQYF. The CDR3, as DNA: TGTGCCAGCAAAGCTGTGACCTACGAGCAGTACTTC. The chain recombines TRBV28 with TRBJ2-7; D not certain. CDR3 length: 12 residues. Germline CDR1 is MDHEN and CDR2 is SYDVKM. V was cut by 7 bases and J by 2 bases, with 9 bases left in between.

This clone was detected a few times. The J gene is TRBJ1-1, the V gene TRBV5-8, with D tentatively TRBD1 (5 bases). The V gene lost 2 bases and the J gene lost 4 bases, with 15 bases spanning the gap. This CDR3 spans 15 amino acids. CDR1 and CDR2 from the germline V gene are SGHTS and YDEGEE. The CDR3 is CASSFYGGRSTEAFF. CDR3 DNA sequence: TGTGCCAGCAGCTTTTATGGGGGGAGAAGCACTGAAGCTTTCTTT. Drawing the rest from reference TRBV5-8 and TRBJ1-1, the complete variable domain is EAGVTQSPTHLIKTRGQQATLRCSPISGHTSVYWYQQALGLGLQFLLWYDEGEERNRGNFPPRFSGRQFPNYSSELNVNALELEDSALYLCASSFYGGRSTEAFFGQGTRLTVV.

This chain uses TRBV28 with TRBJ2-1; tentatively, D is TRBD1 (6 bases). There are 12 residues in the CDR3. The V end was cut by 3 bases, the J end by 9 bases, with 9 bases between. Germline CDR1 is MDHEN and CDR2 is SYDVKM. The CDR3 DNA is TGTGCCAGCAGTTTCACAGGGCCTGAGCAGTTCTTC. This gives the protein CASSFTGPEQFF.

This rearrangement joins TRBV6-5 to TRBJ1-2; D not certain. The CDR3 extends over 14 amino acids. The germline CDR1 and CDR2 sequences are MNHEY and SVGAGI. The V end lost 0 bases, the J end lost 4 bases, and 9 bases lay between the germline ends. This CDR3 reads CASSYSEGVYGYTF. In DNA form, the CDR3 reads TGTGCCAGCAGTTACTCGGAGGGAGTCTATGGCTACACCTTC.

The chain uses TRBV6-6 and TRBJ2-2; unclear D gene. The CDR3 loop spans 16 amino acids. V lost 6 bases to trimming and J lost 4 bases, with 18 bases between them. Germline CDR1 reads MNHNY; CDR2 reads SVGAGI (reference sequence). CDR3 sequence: CASSPLGQIATGELFF. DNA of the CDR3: TGTGCCAGCAGCCCCCTGGGTCAGATAGCCACCGGGGAGCTGTTTTTT.